Sequencing of this T cell receptor beta chain was carried out in a study of shared clonotypes between healthy human individuals. The method was immunoSEQ multiplex PCR; TCRdb's version includes in-frame clones alone and lacks a portion of them. The sample yields approximately 530,000 clones, approximately 95% seen once. A remark on this clone: Antigen: not known.

General study points: The rarefaction results pointed to incomplete sorted-subset sequencing despite large depth. Only blood was sampled; tissue repertoires likely differ.

The clonotype comes from a woman in her twenties or thirties in good health. Sequenced: naive CD4+ T cells sorted from blood. Subset reported: CD45RA+ positively selected.

The CDR3 protein is CATTTQGTGELFF. The CDR3 region has the DNA TGTGCCACAACCACACAGGGGACCGGGGAGCTGTTTTTT. The rearrangement links TRBV19 to TRBJ2-2; TRBD1 matches at 7 bases. Germline-derived CDR1 and CDR2 are LNHDA and SQIVND (reference sequence). V was pared by 10 bases and J by 5 bases, with 7 bases of the junction left unmatched. The CDR3 loop spans 13 amino acids.